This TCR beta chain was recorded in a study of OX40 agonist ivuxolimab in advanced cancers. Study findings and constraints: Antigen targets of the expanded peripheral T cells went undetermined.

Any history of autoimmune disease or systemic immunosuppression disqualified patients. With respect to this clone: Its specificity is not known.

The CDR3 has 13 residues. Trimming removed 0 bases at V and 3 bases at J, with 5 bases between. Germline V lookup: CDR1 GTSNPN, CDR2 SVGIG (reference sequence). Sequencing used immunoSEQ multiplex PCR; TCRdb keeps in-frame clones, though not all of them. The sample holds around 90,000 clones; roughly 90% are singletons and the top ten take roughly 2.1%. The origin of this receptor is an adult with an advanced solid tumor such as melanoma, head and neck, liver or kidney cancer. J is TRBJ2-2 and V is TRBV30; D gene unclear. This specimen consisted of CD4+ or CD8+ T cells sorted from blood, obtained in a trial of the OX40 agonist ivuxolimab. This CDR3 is CAWSVHYTGELFF. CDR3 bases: TGTGCCTGGAGTGTACATTACACCGGGGAGCTGTTTTTT.